This T cell receptor (beta chain) stems from a study of T cell repertoires in cytomegalovirus infection. Broader study findings: The response measured ex vivo was dominated by TCR beta clonotypes (HLA-C-restricted and CMV-specific). CMV carriers with the relevant HLA were identified by cumulative public TCR beta family frequency.

TCRdb processed the reads anew with MiXCR; each CDR3 protein has one entry. In the table there are approximately 300,000 distinct CDR3 sequences, about 27% of which are singletons. Germline trimming cut 6 bases from V and 1 base from J; bases unmatched to any gene: 3. CDR3 length equals 14 residues. As concerns this clonotype: Its antigen remains unknown.

Specimen: cultured PBMCs, collected from culture after CMV antigen stimulation. The receptor's source is a human donor in good health (CMV status not recorded). Some clones in this sample may be carry-over from other donors' samples. V is TRBV12-3 or TRBV12-4 and J is TRBJ1-1; 9 bases fit TRBD1. The DNA for the CDR3 is TGTGCCAGCAGGGTACAGGGGGCGAACACTGAAGCTTTCTTT. Amino acid sequence: CASRVQGANTEAFF.